This T cell receptor (beta chain) was identified in a study of CD8 T cells in Susac syndrome. The authors reverse transcribed roughly 0.5 to 1 ug RNA with random hexamers. The CDR3 of TCR beta was amplified by immunoSEQ multiplex PCR across 54 Vbeta and 13 Jbeta. TCRdb reanalysed the immunoSEQ multiplex PCR reads using MiXCR and keeps one entry per CDR3 protein. The data show about 300,000 distinct CDR3 sequences, approximately 84% seen once. There are 14 residues in the CDR3. The V and J ends lost 4 bases and 7 bases respectively, with 14 bases between them. Per the germline V gene, CDR1 is MNHEY and CDR2 is SMNVEV (reference sequence).

The chain links TRBV27 to TRBJ2-1; perhaps D is TRBD1 or TRBD2 (5 bases each). The source of this sequence is a human donor with multiple sclerosis. The sequenced sample was CD8+ T cells from PBMCs. The CDR3 here is CASSWRQGRNEQFF. CDR3 DNA sequence: TGTGCCAGCAGTTGGAGGCAGGGAAGGAATGAGCAGTTCTTC.